This T cell receptor beta chain was sequenced in a study of blood T cell repertoires in COVID-19. Across the study: Researchers got acute and convalescent COVID-19 samples from the United States, Italy and Spain.

Individuals drawn from around 25 US areas were about 18 to 89 years old. For recovered donors of Cohort 3, there were two negative PCRs, clearance, or symptom resolution. Germline assignment: CDR1 MDHEN and CDR2 SYDVKM. The V and J ends lost 2 bases and 3 bases, in that order; junction bases with no gene match: 4. The CDR3 runs to 14 residues. Sequencing was performed with immunoSEQ multiplex PCR; in TCRdb, only in-frame clones are kept and a portion is missing. Of about 190,000 clones in the sample, about 82% were seen once. Sequencing input: PBMCs or T cells enriched from blood (not recorded which). J is TRBJ2-7 and V is TRBV28; 7 bases agree with TRBD2. This clonotype was sampled from a woman aged 25 to 45 who had recovered from COVID-19. Here the CDR3 reads CASSLVGRDYEQYF. CDR3 nucleotide sequence: TGTGCCAGCAGTTTAGTGGGGAGGGACTACGAGCAGTACTTC.